Here is one T cell receptor (beta chain) with its context. The antigen is unknown. The data stem from a study of persistence of HIV-infected CD4 T cells. General study results and limits: TCRbeta richness was lower in CMV- and Gag-responding cells than in anti-CD3/anti-CD28-responding cells.

Sequencing used immunoSEQ version 4 in survey mode. Genomic DNA was diluted to 10 ng/uL, up to roughly 1 ug per sample. Libraries were prepared by immunoSEQ multiplex PCR; TCRdb keeps only in-frame clonotypes and omits some of them. The sample has 25,000 to 35,000 clones, around 82% seen once. Stimulation used around 9.1 ug/mL lysate from CMV-infected fibroblasts. CD40L-negative CD69-negative CD45RO-high memory CD4+ T cells were sorted as populations depleted of antigen-responding cells. Suppressive ART was started during chronic HIV-1 infection in these adults. Looked up from germline, CDR1 is ENHRY and CDR2 is SYGVKD. The CDR3 loop spans 14 amino acids. Trimming cost V 0 bases and J 6 bases, with 9 bases left between them.

The J gene is TRBJ2-1, the V gene TRBV10-3, with TRBD1 as a possible D gene (5 bases). The TCR was taken from an adult woman with HIV who was CMV-seropositive. The input for sequencing was CD4+ T cells sorted from PBMCs after approximately 19-hour stimulation, taken from a patient who received antiretroviral therapy. CDR3 coding DNA: TGTGCCATCAGTGAGTCGGTAGGGGTCAATGAGCAGTTCTTC. It is translated as CAISESVGVNEQFF.